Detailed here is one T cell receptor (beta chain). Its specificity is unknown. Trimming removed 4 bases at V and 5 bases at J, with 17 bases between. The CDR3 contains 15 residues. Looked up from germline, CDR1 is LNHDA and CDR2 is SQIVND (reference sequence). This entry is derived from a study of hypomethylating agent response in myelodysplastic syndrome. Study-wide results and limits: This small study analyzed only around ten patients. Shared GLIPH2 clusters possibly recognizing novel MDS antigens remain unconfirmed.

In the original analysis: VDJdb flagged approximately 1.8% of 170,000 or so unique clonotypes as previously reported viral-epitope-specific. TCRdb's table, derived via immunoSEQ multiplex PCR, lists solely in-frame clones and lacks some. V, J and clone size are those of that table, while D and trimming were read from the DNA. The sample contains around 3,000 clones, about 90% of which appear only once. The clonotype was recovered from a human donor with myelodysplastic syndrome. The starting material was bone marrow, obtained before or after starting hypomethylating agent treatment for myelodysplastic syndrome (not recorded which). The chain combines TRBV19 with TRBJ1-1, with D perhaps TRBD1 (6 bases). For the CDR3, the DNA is TGTGCCAGTAGTAGGGCCCGGGGGGCGTATACTGAAGCTTTCTTT. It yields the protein CASSRARGAYTEAFF.